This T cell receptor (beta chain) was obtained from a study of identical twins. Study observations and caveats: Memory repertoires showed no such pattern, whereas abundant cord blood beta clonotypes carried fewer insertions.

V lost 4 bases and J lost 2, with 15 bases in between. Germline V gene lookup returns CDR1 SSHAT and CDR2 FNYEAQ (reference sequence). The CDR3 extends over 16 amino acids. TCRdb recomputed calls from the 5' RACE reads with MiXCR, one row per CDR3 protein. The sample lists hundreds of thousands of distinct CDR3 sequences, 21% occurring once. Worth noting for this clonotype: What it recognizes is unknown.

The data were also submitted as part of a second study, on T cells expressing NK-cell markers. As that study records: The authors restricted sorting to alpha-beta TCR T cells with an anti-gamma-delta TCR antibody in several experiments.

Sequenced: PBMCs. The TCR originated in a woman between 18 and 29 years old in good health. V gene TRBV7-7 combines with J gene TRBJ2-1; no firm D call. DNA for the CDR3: TGTGCCAGCAGCTCGACCGAGTTTACCGCCTACAATGAGCAGTTCTTC. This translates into CASSSTEFTAYNEQFF.